This T cell receptor (beta chain) was recorded in a study of radiotherapy plus CTLA-4 blockade in lung cancer. The length of the CDR3 is 14 residues. CDR1 GTSNPN and CDR2 SVGIG come from the germline V gene (reference sequence). V shed 5 bases and J 10 bases; nucleotides not matched to a gene: 10. The table came from immunoSEQ multiplex PCR; TCRdb's copy has only in-frame clones and leaves some out. The profile shows about 120,000 clones, just under 80% of them singletons. Here the sequenced sample was peripheral blood, taken from a patient treated with radiotherapy plus ipilimumab. The TCR sequence derives from a human donor with non-small cell lung cancer who had a partial response to radiotherapy plus ipilimumab. The chain joins TRBV30 to TRBJ2-1; 11 bases fit TRBD2. CDR3 sequence (DNA): TGTGCCTGGGCCGGGACTAGCGGTTGGGGAGAGCAGTTCTTC. Translation: CAWAGTSGWGEQFF.